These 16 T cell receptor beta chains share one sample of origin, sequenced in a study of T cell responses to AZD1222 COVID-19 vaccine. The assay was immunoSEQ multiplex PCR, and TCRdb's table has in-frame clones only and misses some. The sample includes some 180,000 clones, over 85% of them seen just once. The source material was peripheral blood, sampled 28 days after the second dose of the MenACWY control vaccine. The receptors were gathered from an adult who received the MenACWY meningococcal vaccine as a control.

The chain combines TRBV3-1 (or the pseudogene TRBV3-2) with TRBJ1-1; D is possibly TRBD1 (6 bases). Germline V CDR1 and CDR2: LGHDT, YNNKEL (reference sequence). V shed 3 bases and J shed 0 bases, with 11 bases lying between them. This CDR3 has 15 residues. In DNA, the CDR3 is TGTGCCAGCAGCCAGCCGGGACACATGAACACTGAAGCTTTCTTT. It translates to CASSQPGHMNTEAFF.

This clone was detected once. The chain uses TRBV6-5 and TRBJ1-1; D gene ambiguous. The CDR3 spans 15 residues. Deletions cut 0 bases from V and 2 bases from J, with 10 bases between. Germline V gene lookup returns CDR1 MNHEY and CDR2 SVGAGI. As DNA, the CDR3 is TGTGCCAGCAGTTACTCGATACGTCTAAACACTGAAGCTTTCTTT. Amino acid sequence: CASSYSIRLNTEAFF.

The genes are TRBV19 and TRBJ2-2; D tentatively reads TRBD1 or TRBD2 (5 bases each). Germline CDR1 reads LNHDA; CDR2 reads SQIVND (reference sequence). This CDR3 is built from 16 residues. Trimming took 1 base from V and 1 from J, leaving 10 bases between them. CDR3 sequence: CASSIGGTLNTGELFF. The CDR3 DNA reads TGTGCCAGTAGTATAGGGGGGACGCTGAACACCGGGGAGCTGTTTTTT.

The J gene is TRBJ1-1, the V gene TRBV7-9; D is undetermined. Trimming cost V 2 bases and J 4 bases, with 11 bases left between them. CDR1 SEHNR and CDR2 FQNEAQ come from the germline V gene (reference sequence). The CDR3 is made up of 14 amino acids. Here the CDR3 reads CASSLKGVVTEAFF. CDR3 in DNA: TGTGCCAGCAGCTTAAAGGGAGTCGTCACTGAAGCTTTCTTT. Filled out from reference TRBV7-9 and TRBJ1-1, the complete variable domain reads DTGVSQNPRHKITKRGQNVTFRCDPISEHNRLYWYRQTLGQGPEFLTYFQNEAQLEKSRLLSDRFSAERPKGSFSTLEIQRTEQGDSAMYLCASSLKGVVTEAFFGQGTRLTVV.

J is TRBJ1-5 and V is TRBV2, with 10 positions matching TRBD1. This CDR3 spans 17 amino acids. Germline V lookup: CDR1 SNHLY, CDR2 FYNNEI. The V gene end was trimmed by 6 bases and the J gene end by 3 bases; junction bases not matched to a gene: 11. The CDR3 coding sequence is TGTGCCAGCAGCGCCGGGACAGGGGACCCATTCAATCAGCCCCAGCATTTT. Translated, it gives CASSAGTGDPFNQPQHF.

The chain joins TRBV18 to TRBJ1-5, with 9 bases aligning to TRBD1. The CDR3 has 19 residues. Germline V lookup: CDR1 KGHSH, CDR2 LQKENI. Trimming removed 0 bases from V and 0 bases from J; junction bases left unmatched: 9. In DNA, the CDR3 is TGTGCCAGCTCACCACCCAGGCGGGACAGGGATCTTAGCAATCAGCCCCAGCATTTT. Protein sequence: CASSPPRRDRDLSNQPQHF.

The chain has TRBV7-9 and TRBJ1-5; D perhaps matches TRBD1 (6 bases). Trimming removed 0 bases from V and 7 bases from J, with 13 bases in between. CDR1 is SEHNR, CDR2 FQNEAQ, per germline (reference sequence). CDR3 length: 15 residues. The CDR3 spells CASSLAGGGGQPQHF. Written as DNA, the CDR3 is TGTGCCAGCAGCTTAGCAGGGGGTGGAGGACAGCCCCAGCATTTT. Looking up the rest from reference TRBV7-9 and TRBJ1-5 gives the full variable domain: DTGVSQNPRHKITKRGQNVTFRCDPISEHNRLYWYRQTLGQGPEFLTYFQNEAQLEKSRLLSDRFSAERPKGSFSTLEIQRTEQGDSAMYLCASSLAGGGGQPQHFGDGTRLSIL.

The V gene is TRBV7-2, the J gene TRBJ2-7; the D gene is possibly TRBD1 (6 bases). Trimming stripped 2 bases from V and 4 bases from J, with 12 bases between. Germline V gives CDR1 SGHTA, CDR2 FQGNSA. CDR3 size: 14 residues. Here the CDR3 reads CASSLFQGQYEQYF. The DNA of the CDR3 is TGTGCCAGCAGCTTATTCCAGGGACAATACGAGCAGTACTTC.

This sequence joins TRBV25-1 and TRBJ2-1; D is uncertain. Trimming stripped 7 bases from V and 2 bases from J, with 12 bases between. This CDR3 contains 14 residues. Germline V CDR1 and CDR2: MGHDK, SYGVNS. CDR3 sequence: CASISDWTYNEQFF. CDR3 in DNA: TGTGCCAGCATTTCCGACTGGACCTACAATGAGCAGTTCTTC.

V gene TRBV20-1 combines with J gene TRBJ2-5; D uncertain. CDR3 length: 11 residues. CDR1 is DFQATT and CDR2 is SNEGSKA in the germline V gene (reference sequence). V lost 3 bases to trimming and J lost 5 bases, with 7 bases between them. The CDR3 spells CSARDRETQYF. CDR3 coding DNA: TGCAGTGCTAGGGACCGGGAGACCCAGTACTTC.

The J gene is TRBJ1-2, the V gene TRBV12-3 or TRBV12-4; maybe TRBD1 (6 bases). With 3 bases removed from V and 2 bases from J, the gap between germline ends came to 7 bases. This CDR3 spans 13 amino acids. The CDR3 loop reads CASSFDRNYGYTF. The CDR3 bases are TGTGCCAGCAGTTTCGACAGGAACTATGGCTACACCTTC.

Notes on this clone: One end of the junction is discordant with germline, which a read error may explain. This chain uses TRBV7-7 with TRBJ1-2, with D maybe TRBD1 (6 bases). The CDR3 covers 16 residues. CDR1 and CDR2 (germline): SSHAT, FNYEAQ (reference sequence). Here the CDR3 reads CASSLADSETLYGYTF. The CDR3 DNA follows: TGTGCTAGCAGCTTGGCGGACAGCGAAACCCTCTATGGCTACACCTTC.

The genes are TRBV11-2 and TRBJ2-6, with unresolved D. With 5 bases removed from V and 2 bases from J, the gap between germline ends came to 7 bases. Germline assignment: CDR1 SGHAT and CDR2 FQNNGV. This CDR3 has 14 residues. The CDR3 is CASSVSTGANVLTF. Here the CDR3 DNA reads TGTGCCAGCAGCGTGTCTACTGGGGCCAACGTCCTGACTTTC.

For the CDR3, the DNA is TGCGCCAGCAGCCGAGAAGGGGGAGGGTACAATGAGCAGTTCTTC. This codes for CASSREGGGYNEQFF. The V and J genes are TRBV4-3 and TRBJ2-1, with D perhaps matching TRBD2 (7 bases). V shed 4 bases and J shed 4 bases, with 14 bases lying between them. CDR1 LGHNA and CDR2 YSLEER come from the germline V gene. The CDR3 sequence is 15 residues long.

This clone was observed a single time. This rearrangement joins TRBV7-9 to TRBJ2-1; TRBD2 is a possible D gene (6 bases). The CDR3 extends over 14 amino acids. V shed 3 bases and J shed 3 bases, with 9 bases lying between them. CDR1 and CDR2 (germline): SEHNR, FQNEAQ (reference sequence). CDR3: CASSLGTYYNEQFF. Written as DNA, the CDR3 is TGTGCCAGCAGCTTGGGGACTTACTACAATGAGCAGTTCTTC.

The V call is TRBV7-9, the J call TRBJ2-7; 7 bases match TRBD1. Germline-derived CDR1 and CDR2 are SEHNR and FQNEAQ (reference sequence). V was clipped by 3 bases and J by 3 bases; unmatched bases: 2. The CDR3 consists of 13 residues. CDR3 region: CASSLGQFYEQYF. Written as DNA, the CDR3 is TGTGCCAGCAGCTTGGGACAGTTCTACGAGCAGTACTTC.